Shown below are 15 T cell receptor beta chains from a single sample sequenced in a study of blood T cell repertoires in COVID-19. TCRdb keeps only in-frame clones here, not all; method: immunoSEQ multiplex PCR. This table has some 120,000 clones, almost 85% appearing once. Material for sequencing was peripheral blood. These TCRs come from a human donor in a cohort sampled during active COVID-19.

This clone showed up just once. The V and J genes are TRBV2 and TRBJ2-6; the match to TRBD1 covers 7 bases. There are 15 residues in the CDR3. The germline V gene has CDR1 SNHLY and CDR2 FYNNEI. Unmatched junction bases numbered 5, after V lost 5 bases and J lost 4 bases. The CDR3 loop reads CASSKDRVGANVLTF. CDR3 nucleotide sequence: TGTGCCAGCAGTAAAGACAGGGTCGGGGCCAACGTCCTGACTTTC.

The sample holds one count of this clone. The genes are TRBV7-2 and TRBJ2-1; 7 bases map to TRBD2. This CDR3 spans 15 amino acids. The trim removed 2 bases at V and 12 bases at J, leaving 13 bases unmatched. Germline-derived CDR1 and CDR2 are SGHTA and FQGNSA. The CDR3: CASSLMSSGLTGQFF. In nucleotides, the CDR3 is TGTGCCAGCAGCTTAATGTCTAGCGGCCTCACGGGGCAGTTCTTC.

The CDR3 region has the DNA TGTGCCAGCAGCCAACAAGAAACCTATGGCTACACCTTC. Protein sequence: CASSQQETYGYTF. The chain combines TRBV12-3 or TRBV12-4 with TRBJ1-2; D gene uncertain. CDR3 length: 13 residues. The V and J ends lost 6 bases and 4 bases respectively, with 12 bases between them.

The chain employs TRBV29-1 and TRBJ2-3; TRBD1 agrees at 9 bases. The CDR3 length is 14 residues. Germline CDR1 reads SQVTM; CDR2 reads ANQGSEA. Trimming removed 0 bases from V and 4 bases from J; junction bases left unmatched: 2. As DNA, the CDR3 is TGCAGCGTTGAAGAGGGACAGGGTCCAGATACGCAGTATTTT. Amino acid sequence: CSVEEGQGPDTQYF.

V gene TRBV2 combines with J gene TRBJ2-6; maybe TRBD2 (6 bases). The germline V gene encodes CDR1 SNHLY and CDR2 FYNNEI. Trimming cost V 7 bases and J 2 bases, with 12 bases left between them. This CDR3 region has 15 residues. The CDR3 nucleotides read TGTGCCAGCACCTCGAGGAGGGCTGGGGCCAACGTCCTGACTTTC. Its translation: CASTSRRAGANVLTF.

CDR3 bases: TGTGCCATCAGTGAGGGAACGGGACAATTGAAGCAGTACTTC. Translated, it gives CAISEGTGQLKQYF. The rearrangement joins TRBV10-3 to TRBJ2-7, with D perhaps matching TRBD1 (6 bases). The germline V gene has CDR1 ENHRY and CDR2 SYGVKD. Trimming left V 2 bases short and J 8 bases short, with 16 bases between. This CDR3 contains 14 residues.

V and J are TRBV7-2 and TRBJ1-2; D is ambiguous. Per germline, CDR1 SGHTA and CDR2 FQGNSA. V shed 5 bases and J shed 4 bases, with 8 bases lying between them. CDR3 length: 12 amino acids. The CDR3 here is CASSMRVYGYTF. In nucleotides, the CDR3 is TGTGCCAGCAGCATGAGGGTCTATGGCTACACCTTC.

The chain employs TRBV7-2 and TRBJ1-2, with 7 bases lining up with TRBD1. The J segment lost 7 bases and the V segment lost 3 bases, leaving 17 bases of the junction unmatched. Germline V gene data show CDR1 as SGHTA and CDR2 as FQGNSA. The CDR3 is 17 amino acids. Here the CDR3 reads CASSLWDSQGLGLGYTF. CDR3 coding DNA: TGTGCCAGCAGCTTGTGGGACAGTCAGGGGCTGGGGCTTGGCTACACCTTC.

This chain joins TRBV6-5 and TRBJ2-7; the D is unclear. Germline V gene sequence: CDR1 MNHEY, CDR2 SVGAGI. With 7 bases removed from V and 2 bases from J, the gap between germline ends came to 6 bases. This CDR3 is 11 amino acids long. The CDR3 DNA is TGTGCCAGCACGGTTCCCTACGAGCAGTACTTC. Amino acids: CASTVPYEQYF.

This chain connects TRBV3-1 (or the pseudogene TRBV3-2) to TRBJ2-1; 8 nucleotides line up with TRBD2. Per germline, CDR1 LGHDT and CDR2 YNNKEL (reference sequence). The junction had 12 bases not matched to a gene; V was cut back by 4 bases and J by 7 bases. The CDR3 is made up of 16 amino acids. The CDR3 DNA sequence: TGTGCCAGCAGCCTCGCCGGAGCGGGGGCAGGGAATGAGCAGTTCTTC. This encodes CASSLAGAGAGNEQFF.

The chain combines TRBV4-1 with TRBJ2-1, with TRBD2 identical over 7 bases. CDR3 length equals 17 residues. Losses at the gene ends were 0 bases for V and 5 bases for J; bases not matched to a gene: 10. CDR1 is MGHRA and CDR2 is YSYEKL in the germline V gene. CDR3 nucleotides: TGCGCCAGCAGCCAAGATGGGTCGGGCGGGGGTGACAATGAGCAGTTCTTC. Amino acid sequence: CASSQDGSGGGDNEQFF.

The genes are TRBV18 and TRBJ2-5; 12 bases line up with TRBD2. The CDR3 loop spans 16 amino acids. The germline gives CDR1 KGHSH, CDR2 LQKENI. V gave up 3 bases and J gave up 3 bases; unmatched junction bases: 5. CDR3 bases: TGTGCCAGCTCACCGAGGACTAGCGGGGAAGAAGAGACCCAGTACTTC. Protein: CASSPRTSGEEETQYF.

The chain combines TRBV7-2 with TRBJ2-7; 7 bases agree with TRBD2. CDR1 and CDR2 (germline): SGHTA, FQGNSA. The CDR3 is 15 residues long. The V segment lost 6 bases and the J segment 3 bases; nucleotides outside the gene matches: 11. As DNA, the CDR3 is TGTGCCAGCAGGAGCCGACTAGCTCCGGACTACGAGCAGTACTTC. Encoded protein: CASRSRLAPDYEQYF.

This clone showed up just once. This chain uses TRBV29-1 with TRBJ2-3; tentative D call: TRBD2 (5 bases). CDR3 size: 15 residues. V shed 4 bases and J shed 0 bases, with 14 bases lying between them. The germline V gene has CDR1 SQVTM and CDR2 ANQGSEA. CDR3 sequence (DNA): TGCAGCGTTGCCCCGGGGTCAACCAGCACAGATACGCAGTATTTT. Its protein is CSVAPGSTSTDTQYF.

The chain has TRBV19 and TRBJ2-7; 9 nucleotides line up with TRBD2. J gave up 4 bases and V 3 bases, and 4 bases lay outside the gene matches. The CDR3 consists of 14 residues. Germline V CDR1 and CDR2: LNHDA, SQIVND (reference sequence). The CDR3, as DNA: TGTGCCAGTAGTATCCGGCTAGCGGGATACGAGCAGTACTTC. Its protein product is CASSIRLAGYEQYF.